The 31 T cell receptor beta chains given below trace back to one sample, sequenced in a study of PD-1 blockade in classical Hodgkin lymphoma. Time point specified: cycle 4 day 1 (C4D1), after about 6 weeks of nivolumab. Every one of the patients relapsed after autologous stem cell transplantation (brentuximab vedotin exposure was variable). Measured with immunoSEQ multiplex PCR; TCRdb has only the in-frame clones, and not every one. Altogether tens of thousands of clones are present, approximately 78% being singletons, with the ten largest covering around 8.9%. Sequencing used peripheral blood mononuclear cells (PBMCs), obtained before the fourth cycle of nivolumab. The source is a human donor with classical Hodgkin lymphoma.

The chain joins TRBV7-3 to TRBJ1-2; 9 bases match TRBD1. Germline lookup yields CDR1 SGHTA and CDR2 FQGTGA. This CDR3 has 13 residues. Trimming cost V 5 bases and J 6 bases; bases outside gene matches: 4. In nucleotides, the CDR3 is TGTGCCAGCAGCCGGGGACAGGGAGATGGCTACACCTTC. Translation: CASSRGQGDGYTF.

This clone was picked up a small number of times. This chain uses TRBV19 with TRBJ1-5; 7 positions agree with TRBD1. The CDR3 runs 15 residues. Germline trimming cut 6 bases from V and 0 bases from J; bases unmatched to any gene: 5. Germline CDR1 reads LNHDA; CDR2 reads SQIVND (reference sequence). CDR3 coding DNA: TGTGCCAGTAGGTGGGACAGAAATAGCAATCAGCCCCAGCATTTT. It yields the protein CASRWDRNSNQPQHF.

The CDR3: CASSQDPGYSNSYNEQFF. The CDR3 DNA reads TGTGCCAGCAGCCAAGATCCCGGGTACAGCAACTCCTACAATGAGCAGTTCTTC. V usage is TRBV4-2 and J usage is TRBJ2-1; unclear D gene. The CDR3 contains 18 residues. V dropped 0 bases and J dropped 0 bases, with 15 bases sitting between them. The germline V gene has CDR1 LGHNA and CDR2 YNFKEQ.

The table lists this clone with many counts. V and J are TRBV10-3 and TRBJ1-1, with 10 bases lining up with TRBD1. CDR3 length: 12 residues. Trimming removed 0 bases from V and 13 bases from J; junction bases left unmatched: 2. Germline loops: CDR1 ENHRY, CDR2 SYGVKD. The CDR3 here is CAISESDRGGFF. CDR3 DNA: TGTGCCATCAGTGAGTCGGACAGGGGGGGTTTCTTT.

The CDR3 bases are TGTGCCTGGGAGACAGGGGTGTACGAGCAGTACTTC. Translated: CAWETGVYEQYF. The chain employs TRBV30 and TRBJ2-5; 8 bases map to TRBD1. The DNA end is more similar to TRBJ2-7, so the J call may be wrong. Looked up from germline, CDR1 is GTSNPN and CDR2 is SVGIG (reference sequence). The CDR3 runs 12 residues.

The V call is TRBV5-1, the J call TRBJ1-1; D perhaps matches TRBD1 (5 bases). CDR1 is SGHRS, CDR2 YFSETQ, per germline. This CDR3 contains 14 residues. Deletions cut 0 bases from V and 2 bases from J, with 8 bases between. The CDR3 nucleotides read TGCGCCAGCAGCTTGGGACAGTCTAACACTGAAGCTTTCTTT. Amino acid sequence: CASSLGQSNTEAFF.

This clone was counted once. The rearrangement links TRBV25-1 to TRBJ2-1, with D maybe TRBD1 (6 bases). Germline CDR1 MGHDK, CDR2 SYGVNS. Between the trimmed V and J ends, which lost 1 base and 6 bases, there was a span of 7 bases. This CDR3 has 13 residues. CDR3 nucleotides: TGTGCCAGCAGTGAATGGGGGCCCAATGAGCAGTTCTTC. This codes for CASSEWGPNEQFF.

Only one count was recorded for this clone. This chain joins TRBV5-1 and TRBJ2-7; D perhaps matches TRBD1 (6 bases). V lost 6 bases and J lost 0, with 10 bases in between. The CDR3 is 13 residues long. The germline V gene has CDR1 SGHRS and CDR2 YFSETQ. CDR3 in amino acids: CASTWDNSYEQYF. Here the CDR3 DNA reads TGCGCCAGCACCTGGGACAACTCCTACGAGCAGTACTTC.

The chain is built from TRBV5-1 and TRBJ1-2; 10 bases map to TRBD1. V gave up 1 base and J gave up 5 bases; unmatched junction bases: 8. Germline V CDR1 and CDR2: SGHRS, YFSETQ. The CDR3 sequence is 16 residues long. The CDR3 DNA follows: TGCGCCAGCAGCTTGTCCCCCGGGACAGGGGAATATGGCTACACCTTC. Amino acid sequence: CASSLSPGTGEYGYTF.

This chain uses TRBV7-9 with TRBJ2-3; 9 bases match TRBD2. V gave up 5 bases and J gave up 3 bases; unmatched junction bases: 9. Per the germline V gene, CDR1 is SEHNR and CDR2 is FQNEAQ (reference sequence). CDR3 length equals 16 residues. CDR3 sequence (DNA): TGTGCCAGCAGCCCCCCGGGACTAGCTGGAACAGATACGCAGTATTTT. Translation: CASSPPGLAGTDTQYF.

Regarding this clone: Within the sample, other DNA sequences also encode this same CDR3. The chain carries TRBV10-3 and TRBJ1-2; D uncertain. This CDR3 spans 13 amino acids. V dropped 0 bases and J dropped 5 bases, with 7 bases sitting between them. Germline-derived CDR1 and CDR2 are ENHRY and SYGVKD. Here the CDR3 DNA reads TGTGCCATCAGTGAGTCCAGGTTATATGGCTACACCTTC. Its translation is CAISESRLYGYTF.

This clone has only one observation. Here the CDR3 reads CASSQVGTLRAFF. The CDR3 coding sequence is TGTGCCAGCAGCCAAGTCGGGACCCTGAGGGCTTTCTTT. The chain joins TRBV14 to TRBJ1-1, with D possibly matching TRBD1 (5 bases). CDR1 and CDR2 from the germline V gene are SGHDN and FVKESK. The germline V and J ends were trimmed by 1 base and 11 bases, with 14 bases remaining between them. This CDR3 spans 13 amino acids. Full variable domain (missing parts from reference TRBV14 and TRBJ1-1): EAGVTQFPSHSVIEKGQTVTLRCDPISGHDNLYWYRRVMGKEIKFLLHFVKESKQDESGMPNNRFLAERTGGTYSTLKVQPAELEDSGVYFCASSQVGTLRAFFGQGTRLTVV.

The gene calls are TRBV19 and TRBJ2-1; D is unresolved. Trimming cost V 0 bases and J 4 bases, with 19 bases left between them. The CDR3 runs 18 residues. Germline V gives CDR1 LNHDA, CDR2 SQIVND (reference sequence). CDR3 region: CASSIDHRGLWKYNEQFF. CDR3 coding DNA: TGTGCCAGTAGTATAGATCACCGAGGTCTATGGAAGTACAATGAGCAGTTCTTC.

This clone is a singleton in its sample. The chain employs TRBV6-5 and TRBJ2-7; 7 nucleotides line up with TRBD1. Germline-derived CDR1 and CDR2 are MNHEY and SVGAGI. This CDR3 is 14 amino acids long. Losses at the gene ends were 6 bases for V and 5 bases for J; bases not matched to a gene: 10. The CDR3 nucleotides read TGTGCCAGCAGCAAGACAGGGTGGGGAAACGAGCAGTACTTC. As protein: CASSKTGWGNEQYF.

CDR3 bases: TGTGCCAGCAGTTACGTAGGTCCCCTCCACTTT. Amino acids: CASSYVGPLHF. The J gene is TRBJ1-6, the V gene TRBV6-6; D ambiguous. Trimming shortened V by 2 bases and J by 13 bases, and 6 bases separated the two germline ends. The length of the CDR3 is 11 residues. The germline gives CDR1 MNHNY, CDR2 SVGAGI (reference sequence).

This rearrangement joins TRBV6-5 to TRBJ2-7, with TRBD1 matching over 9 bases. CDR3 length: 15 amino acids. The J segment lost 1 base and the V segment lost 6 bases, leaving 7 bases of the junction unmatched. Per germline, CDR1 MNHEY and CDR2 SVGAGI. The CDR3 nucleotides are TGTGCCAGCAGACCGGGACAGGGAGGGTCCTACGAGCAGTACTTC. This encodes CASRPGQGGSYEQYF.

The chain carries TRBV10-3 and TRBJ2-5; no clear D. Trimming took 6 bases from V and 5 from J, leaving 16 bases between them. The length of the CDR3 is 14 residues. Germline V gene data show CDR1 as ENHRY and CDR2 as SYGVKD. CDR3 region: CAIRGQDSRETQYF. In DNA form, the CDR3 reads TGTGCCATCAGAGGGCAAGACTCAAGGGAGACCCAGTACTTC.

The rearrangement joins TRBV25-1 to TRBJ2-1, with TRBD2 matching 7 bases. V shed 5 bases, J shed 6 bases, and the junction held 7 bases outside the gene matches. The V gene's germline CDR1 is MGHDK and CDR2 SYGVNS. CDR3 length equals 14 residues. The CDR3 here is CASSRAGDSNEQFF. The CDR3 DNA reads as TGTGCCAGCAGTCGGGCGGGAGACAGCAATGAGCAGTTCTTC.

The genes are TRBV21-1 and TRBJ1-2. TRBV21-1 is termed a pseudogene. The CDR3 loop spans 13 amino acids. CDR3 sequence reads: CASMPGSDYGYTF. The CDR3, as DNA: TGTGCCAGCATGCCAGGGAGCGACTATGGCTACACCTTC.

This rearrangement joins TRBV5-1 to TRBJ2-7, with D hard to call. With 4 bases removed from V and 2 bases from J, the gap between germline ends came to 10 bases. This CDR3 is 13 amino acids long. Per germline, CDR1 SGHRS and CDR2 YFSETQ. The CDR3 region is CASSVVDPYEQYF. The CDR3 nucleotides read TGCGCCAGCAGCGTCGTCGACCCCTACGAGCAGTACTTC.

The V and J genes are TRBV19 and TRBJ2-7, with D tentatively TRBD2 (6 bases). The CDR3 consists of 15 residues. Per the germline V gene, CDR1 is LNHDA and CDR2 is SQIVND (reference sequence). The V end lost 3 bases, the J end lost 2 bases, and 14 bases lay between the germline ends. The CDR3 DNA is TGTGCCAGTAGTATTACGCGGGACCCCACCTACGAGCAGTACTTC. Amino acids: CASSITRDPTYEQYF.

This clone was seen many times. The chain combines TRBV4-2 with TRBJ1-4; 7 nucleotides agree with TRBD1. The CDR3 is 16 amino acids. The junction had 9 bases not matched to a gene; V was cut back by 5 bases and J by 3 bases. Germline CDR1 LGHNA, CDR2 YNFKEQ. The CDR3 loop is CASSLLTGVSNEKLFF. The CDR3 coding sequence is TGTGCCAGCAGCTTGCTTACAGGGGTATCTAATGAAAAACTGTTTTTT.

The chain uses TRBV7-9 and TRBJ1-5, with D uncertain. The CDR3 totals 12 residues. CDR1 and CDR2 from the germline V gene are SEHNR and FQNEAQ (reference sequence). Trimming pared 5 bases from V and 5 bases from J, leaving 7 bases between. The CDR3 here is CASSPLDQPQHF. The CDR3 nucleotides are TGTGCCAGCAGCCCTTTAGATCAGCCCCAGCATTTT.

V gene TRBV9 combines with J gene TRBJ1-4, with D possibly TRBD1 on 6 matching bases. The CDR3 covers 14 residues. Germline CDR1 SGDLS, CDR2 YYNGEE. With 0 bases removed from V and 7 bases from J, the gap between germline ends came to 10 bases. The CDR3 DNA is TGTGCCAGCAGCGTAGGAGGGGGAAGTGAAAAACTGTTTTTT. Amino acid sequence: CASSVGGGSEKLFF.

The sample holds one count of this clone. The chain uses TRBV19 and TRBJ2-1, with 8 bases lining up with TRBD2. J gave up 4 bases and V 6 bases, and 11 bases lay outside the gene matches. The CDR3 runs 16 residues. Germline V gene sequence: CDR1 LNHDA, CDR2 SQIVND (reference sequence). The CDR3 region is CASSPFSGTPYNEQFF. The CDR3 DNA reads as TGTGCCAGTAGCCCATTTAGCGGGACACCTTACAATGAGCAGTTCTTC.

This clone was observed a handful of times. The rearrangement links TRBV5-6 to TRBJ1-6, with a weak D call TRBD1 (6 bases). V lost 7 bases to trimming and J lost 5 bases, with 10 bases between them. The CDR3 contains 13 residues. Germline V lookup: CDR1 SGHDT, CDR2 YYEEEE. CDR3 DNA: TGTGCCAGCGCCAGGGGTCATAATTCACCCCTCCACTTT. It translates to CASARGHNSPLHF.

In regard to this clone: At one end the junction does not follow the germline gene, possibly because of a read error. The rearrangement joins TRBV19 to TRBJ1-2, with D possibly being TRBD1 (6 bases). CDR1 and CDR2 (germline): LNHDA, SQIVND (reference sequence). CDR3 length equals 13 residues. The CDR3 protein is CASRPWQGRGPSF. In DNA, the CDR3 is TGTGCCAGTAGGCCCTGGCAGGGGAGGGGACCCTCCTTC.

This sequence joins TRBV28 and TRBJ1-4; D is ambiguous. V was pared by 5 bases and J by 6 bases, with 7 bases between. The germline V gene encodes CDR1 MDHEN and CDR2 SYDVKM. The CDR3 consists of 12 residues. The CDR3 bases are TGTGCCAGCAGTAGCTTGGATGAAAAACTGTTTTTT. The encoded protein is CASSSLDEKLFF.

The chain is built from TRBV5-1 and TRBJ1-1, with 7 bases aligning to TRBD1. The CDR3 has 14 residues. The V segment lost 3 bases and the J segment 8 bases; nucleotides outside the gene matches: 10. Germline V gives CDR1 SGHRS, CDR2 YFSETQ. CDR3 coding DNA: TGCGCCAGCAGCTGGAGCTGGACAGGCGGGGAAGCTTTCTTT. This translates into CASSWSWTGGEAFF. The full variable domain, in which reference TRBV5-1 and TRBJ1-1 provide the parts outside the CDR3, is KAGVTQTPRYLIKTRGQQVTLSCSPISGHRSVSWYQQTPGQGLQFLFEYFSETQRNKGNFPGRFSGRQFSNSRSEMNVSTLELGDSALYLCASSWSWTGGEAFFGQGTRLTVV.

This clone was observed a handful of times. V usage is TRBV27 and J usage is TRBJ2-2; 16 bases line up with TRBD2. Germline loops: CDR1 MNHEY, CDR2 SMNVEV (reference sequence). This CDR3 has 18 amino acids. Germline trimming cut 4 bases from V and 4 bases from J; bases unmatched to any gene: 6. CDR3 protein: CASSSGLAGGPGTGELFF. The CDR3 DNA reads TGTGCCAGCAGTTCGGGACTAGCGGGGGGGCCGGGCACCGGGGAGCTGTTTTTT.

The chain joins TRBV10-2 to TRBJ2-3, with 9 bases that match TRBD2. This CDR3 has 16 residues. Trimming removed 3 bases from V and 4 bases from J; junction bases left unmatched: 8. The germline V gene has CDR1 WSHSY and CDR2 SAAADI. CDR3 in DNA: TGCGCCAGCAGTGACTGGGCGGGGGGGCGCCCAGATACGCAGTATTTT. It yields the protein CASSDWAGGRPDTQYF.